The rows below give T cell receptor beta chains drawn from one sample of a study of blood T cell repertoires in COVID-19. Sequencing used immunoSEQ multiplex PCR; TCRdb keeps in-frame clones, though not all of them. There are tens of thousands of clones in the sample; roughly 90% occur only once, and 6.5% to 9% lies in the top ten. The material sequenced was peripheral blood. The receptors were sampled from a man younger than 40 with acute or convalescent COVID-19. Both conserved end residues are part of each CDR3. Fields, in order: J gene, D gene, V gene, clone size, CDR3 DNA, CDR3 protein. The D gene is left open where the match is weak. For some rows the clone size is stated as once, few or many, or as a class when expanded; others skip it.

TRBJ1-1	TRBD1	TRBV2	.	TGTGCCAGCAAAGGGTGGGACAGGGCAGGGGTGGCTTTCTTT	CASKGWDRAGVAFF
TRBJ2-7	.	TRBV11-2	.	TGTGCCAGCAGCTCGCCCCGGTCCTACGAGCAGTACTTC	CASSSPRSYEQYF
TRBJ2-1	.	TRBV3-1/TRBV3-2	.	TGTGCCAGCAGCGGTCGCGTGAGCAATGAGCAGTTCTTC	CASSGRVSNEQFF
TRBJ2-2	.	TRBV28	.	TGTGCCAGCAGTTGGGGGAGGACCGGGGAGCTGTTTTTT	CASSWGRTGELFF
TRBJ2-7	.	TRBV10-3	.	TGTGCCATCAGTGAGTCCGCCAACCCGGACAACTTC	CAISESANPDNF
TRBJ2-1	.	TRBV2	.	TGTGCCAGCAGGTCCGGTCCGGGAAATGAGCAGTTCTTC	CASRSGPGNEQFF
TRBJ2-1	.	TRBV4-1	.	TGCGCCAGCAGCCTCTGGGGTGGGAGAGAAGGGCAGTTCTTC	CASSLWGGREGQFF
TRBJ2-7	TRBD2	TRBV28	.	TGTGCCAGCAGTATCACTAGCGGGAGGTCCTACGAGCAGTACTTC	CASSITSGRSYEQYF
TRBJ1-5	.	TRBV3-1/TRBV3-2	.	TGTGCCAGCAGCCAGCGGGGTGTAGCCGCCGGAAATCAGCCCCAGCATTTT	CASSQRGVAAGNQPQHF
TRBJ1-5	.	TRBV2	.	TGTGCCAGCAGTGGGGGCACAAGCAATCAGCCCCAGCATTTT	CASSGGTSNQPQHF
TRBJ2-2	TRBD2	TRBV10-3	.	TGTGCCAGCGCCGGGACTACTGGGGAGCTGTTTTTT	CASAGTTGELFF
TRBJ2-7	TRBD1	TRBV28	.	TGTGCCAGCAGTGCCACACGACAGGGCCGCGAGCAGTACTTC	CASSATRQGREQYF
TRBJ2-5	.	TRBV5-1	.	TGCGCCAGCAGCTTACGGGCGACCTTCCCCCCGGGGGAGACCCAGTACTTC	CASSLRATFPPGETQYF
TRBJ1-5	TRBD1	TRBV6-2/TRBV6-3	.	TGTGCCAGCAGTTACCGATCCCATCGACAGGGAAGGGCCCAGCATTTT	CASSYRSHRQGRAQHF
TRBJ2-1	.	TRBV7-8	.	TGTGCCAGCAGCTTAGAAGGGAGGCCTGAGCAGTTCTTC	CASSLEGRPEQFF
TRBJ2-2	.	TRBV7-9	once	TGTGCCAGCAGCTTAGGGCTAGCTGAGGAGCTGTTTTTT	CASSLGLAEELFF
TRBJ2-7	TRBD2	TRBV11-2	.	TGTGCCAGCAGCTACATAGCGGGAGGCTACGAGCAGTACTTC	CASSYIAGGYEQYF
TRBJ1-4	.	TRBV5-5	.	TGTGCCAGCAGCGAACAGGTTGGGAATGAAAAACTGTTTTTT	CASSEQVGNEKLFF
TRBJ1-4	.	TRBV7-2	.	TGTGCCAGCAGCTCCGGGACGGGGGGGGAAAAACTGTTTTTT	CASSSGTGGEKLFF
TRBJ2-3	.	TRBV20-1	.	TGCAGTCCGGAGGGCGATACGCAGTATTTT	CSPEGDTQYF
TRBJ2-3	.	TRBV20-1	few	TGCAGTGCTAAGCTACGTACGCAGTATTTT	CSAKLRTQYF
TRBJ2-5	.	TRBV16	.	TGTGCCAGCAGCCATAGCAAGGGGGAGACCCAGTACTTC	CASSHSKGETQYF
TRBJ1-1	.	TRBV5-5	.	TGTGCCAGCAGCTTTGGGGGGAAACCTGAAGCTTTCTTT	CASSFGGKPEAFF
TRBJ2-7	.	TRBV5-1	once	TGCGCCAGCAGCTTGGCAGCTGGGGCAGGGTCCTACGAGCAGTACTTC	CASSLAAGAGSYEQYF
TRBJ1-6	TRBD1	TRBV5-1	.	TGCGCCAGCAGCTTGAGCAAAGGGGGCTTGAATTCACCCCTCCACTTT	CASSLSKGGLNSPLHF
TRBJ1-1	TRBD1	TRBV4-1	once	TGCGCCAGCAGCCAAACCCTGGGACAGATGAACACTGAAGCTTTCTTT	CASSQTLGQMNTEAFF
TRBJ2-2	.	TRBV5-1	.	TGCGCCAGCGAGGTCTACCTGAACACCGGGGAGCTGTTTTTT	CASEVYLNTGELFF
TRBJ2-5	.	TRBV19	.	TGTGCCAGTAGTCTGATCCACACGGAGACCCAGTACTTC	CASSLIHTETQYF
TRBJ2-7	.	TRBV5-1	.	TGCGCCAGCAGCTTGCACTCCCCCGGGACCTACGAGCAGTACTTC	CASSLHSPGTYEQYF
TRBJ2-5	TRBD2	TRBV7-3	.	TGTGCCAGCAGTTCCCGGGGGGGCGAGACCCAGTACTTC	CASSSRGGETQYF
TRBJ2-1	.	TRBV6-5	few	TGTGCCAGCAGTCGAGATAGGGGAACCTACAATGAGCAGTTCTTC	CASSRDRGTYNEQFF
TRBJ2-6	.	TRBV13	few	TGTGCCAGCAGCTTAGGCCCCATCGGGGCCAACGTCCTGACTTTC	CASSLGPIGANVLTF
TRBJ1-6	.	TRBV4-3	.	TGCGCCAGCAGCCAAAATGTCGGGGGGGGTAATAATTCACCCCTCCACTTT	CASSQNVGGGNNSPLHF
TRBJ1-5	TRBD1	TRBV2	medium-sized	TGTGCCAGCAAGGGACAGGGGTTTCAGCCCCAGCATTTT	CASKGQGFQPQHF
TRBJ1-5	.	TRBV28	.	TGTGCCAGCCGATCCAGGGACTATAGCAATCAGCCCCAGCATTTT	CASRSRDYSNQPQHF
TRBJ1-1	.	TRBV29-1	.	TGCAGCGTTGTCGAGTTCTGGAACACTGAAGCTTTCTTT	CSVVEFWNTEAFF
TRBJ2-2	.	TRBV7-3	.	TGTGCCAGCAGCTTAAATTCTCCCGGGAACACCGGGGAGCTGTTTTTT	CASSLNSPGNTGELFF
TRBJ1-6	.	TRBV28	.	TGTGCCAGCAGTTTACGGCCAGGGTTGACCTATAATTCACCCCTCCACTTT	CASSLRPGLTYNSPLHF
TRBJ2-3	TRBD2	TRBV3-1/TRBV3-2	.	TGTGCCAGCAGCCCACTAGCGGGAGGGCTGGCAGATACGCAGTATTTT	CASSPLAGGLADTQYF
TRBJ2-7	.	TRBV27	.	TGTGCCAGCAGTTTATTCGGGGGGCTTGGTTACGAGCAGTACTTC	CASSLFGGLGYEQYF
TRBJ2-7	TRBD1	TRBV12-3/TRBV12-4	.	TGTGCCAGCAGCTACAGGGGCGAGCAGTACTTC	CASSYRGEQYF
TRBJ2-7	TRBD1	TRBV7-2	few	TGTGCCAGCAGCTTCCCGGGACAGTTTACGCAGCAGTACTTC	CASSFPGQFTQQYF
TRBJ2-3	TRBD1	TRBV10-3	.	TGTGCCATCAGTCCCGGGACAGGGATTAAGGTTACAGATACGCAGTATTTT	CAISPGTGIKVTDTQYF